The clone carrying this TCR beta chain was detected many times. The target antigen is unknown. These data originate in a study of early T cells in non-severe SARS-CoV-2 infection. Study-wide results and limits: The matching step, a VDJdb search, favored anti-spike CD8 responses and missed private and CD4 specificities.

In TCRdb, the 5' RACE reads were re-called with MiXCR into one record per CDR3 protein. The table has 64,000 or so distinct CDR3 sequences, roughly 10% seen once. This CDR3 region has 15 residues. The germline gives CDR1 SGHRS, CDR2 YFSETQ. V was cut by 7 bases and J by 0 bases, with 13 bases left in between. The TCR originated in an adult who was a healthcare worker with PCR-confirmed SARS-CoV-2 infection or an uninfected control (not recorded which). The chain employs TRBV5-1 and TRBJ1-4; D perhaps matches TRBD1 (6 bases). The material sequenced was whole blood, taken at baseline. The CDR3 reads CASGEPGATNEKLFF. Here the CDR3 DNA reads TGCGCCAGCGGTGAACCAGGGGCAACTAATGAAAAACTGTTTTTT.